This entry lists 25 T cell receptor beta chains sequenced from one sample in a study of T cells in tumors after PD-1 blockade. Sequencing was performed with immunoSEQ multiplex PCR; in TCRdb, only in-frame clones are kept and a portion is missing. The sample carries about 19,000 clones, roughly 80% recorded once. Sample: PBMCs, taken after anti-PD-1 therapy. These receptors all come from a human donor with advanced basal cell or squamous cell carcinoma (not recorded which).

This chain uses TRBV7-3 with TRBJ1-6; D unclear. The germline V gene has CDR1 SGHTA and CDR2 FQGTGA. This CDR3 contains 14 residues. Trimming removed 4 bases at V and 4 bases at J, with 8 bases between. The CDR3 nucleotides are TGTGCCAGCAGCTCACAAGGATATAATTCACCCCTCCACTTT. It yields the protein CASSSQGYNSPLHF.

The chain has TRBV19 and TRBJ2-7; 12 positions agree with TRBD2. CDR1 and CDR2 (germline): LNHDA, SQIVND (reference sequence). With V trimmed by 2 bases and J by 4 bases, 6 bases remained unmatched. The CDR3 has 16 residues. This chain's CDR3 is CASSIIRTSGTYEQYF. CDR3 DNA: TGTGCCAGTAGTATAATTCGGACTAGCGGGACTTACGAGCAGTACTTC.

The gene calls are TRBV7-9 and TRBJ2-7; 8 positions match TRBD2. Trimming at V came to 2 bases and at J to 1 base, leaving 4 bases not matched to a gene. In germline, CDR1 is SEHNR, CDR2 FQNEAQ (reference sequence). This CDR3 spans 15 amino acids. The CDR3 is CASSLITSGSYEQYF. CDR3 nucleotides: TGTGCCAGCAGCTTAATCACTAGCGGATCCTACGAGCAGTACTTC.

The chain combines TRBV6-1 with TRBJ2-7, with 7 bases fitting TRBD1. V lost 3 bases and J lost 3; bases outside the gene matches: 5. CDR1 is MNHNS and CDR2 is SASEGT in the germline V gene. The CDR3 consists of 14 residues. CDR3 nucleotide sequence: TGTGCCAGCAGTGACCGACAGGGCCTCTACGAGCAGTACTTC. This translates into CASSDRQGLYEQYF.

The chain recombines TRBV2 with TRBJ2-1; TRBD2 aligns across 8 bases. CDR1 and CDR2 from the germline V gene are SNHLY and FYNNEI. The CDR3 is made up of 15 amino acids. The trim removed 7 bases at V and 10 bases at J, leaving 15 bases unmatched. The CDR3 loop reads CASTISRGVLGEQFF. As DNA, the CDR3 is TGTGCCAGCACCATCTCGCGGGGGGTCTTAGGGGAGCAGTTCTTC.

The table lists this clone with a few counts. This chain uses TRBV25-1 with TRBJ2-1, with D possibly being TRBD1 or TRBD2 (5 bases each). The germline V gene has CDR1 MGHDK and CDR2 SYGVNS. V gave up 5 bases and J gave up 5 bases, with 16 bases separating them. The CDR3 runs 15 residues. The CDR3 DNA reads as TGTGCCAGCAGTAGAAGTTTGGGGACCCACAATGAGCAGTTCTTC. Its translation: CASSRSLGTHNEQFF.

This sequence joins TRBV11-3 and TRBJ2-4; D is perhaps TRBD1 or TRBD2 (5 bases each). CDR3 length: 14 residues. The V gene's germline CDR1 is SGHNT and CDR2 YENEEA. The V and J ends lost 6 bases and 2 bases respectively, with 11 bases between them. The CDR3 protein is CASSFRDPKNIQYF. The CDR3 coding sequence is TGTGCCAGCAGTTTCCGGGACCCCAAAAACATTCAGTACTTC.

The chain has TRBV4-1 and TRBJ1-2; D not resolved. The ends were cut back, 1 base at V and 4 bases at J, with 10 bases in the middle. Germline V gives CDR1 MGHRA, CDR2 YSYEKL. This CDR3 comprises 14 residues. The CDR3 spells CASSQAGRAYGYTF. In DNA form, the CDR3 reads TGCGCCAGCAGCCAAGCGGGCCGGGCCTATGGCTACACCTTC.

This rearrangement joins TRBV10-3 to TRBJ1-1; D not certain. The germline V gene has CDR1 ENHRY and CDR2 SYGVKD. There are 12 residues in the CDR3. Trimming removed 0 bases from V and 6 bases from J, with 5 bases in between. CDR3 nucleotides: TGTGCCATCAGTGAGTCGACCTCTGAAGCTTTCTTT. Amino acid sequence: CAISESTSEAFF.

The J gene is TRBJ2-5, the V gene TRBV6-5, with D unresolved. The CDR3 spans 13 residues. The germline V gene encodes CDR1 MNHEY and CDR2 SVGAGI. Trimming left V 8 bases short and J 6 bases short, with 16 bases between. The CDR3 sequence is CASAVIPQQTQYF. For the CDR3, the DNA is TGTGCCAGCGCCGTTATACCTCAGCAGACCCAGTACTTC.

The V gene is TRBV2, the J gene TRBJ2-5; 9 bases are a match to TRBD2. V trimming: 7 bases; J trimming: 5 bases; junction bases outside the gene matches: 17. The CDR3 sequence is 17 residues long. Germline V gives CDR1 SNHLY, CDR2 FYNNEI. The CDR3 bases are TGTGCCAGCACCTTAGTAGCGGGGGCTTCGGGGGTCGAGACCCAGTACTTC. This codes for CASTLVAGASGVETQYF.

The V gene is TRBV5-6, the J gene TRBJ2-5, with 7 bases aligning to TRBD2. V shed 3 bases and J 4 bases; nucleotides not matched to a gene: 18. The CDR3 spans 18 residues. Germline V gene lookup returns CDR1 SGHDT and CDR2 YYEEEE. This chain's CDR3 is CASSWAGRGRLRGETQYF. DNA for the CDR3: TGTGCCAGCAGCTGGGCGGGGCGGGGGAGACTCCGGGGAGAGACCCAGTACTTC.

The chain uses TRBV27 and TRBJ1-1; D is perhaps TRBD1 (6 bases). Trimming took 6 bases from V and 0 from J, leaving 17 bases between them. The CDR3 runs 16 residues. CDR1 and CDR2 from the germline V gene are MNHEY and SMNVEV (reference sequence). The CDR3 region has the DNA TGTGCCAGCAGCCGAGGGGCAGGGGCCCTGAACACTGAAGCTTTCTTT. Translation: CASSRGAGALNTEAFF.

The chain combines TRBV6-1 with TRBJ2-3; TRBD1 might be the D (6 bases). CDR3 length: 17 amino acids. Deletions cut 4 bases from V and 2 bases from J, with 19 bases between. Germline values: CDR1 MNHNS, CDR2 SASEGT. CDR3 amino acids: CASSALGGFSITDTQYF. The DNA for the CDR3 is TGTGCCAGCAGTGCGCTAGGGGGATTCTCTATCACAGATACGCAGTATTTT.

The chain employs TRBV4-2 and TRBJ1-1, with D possibly being TRBD1 (6 bases). The CDR3 loop spans 17 amino acids. V lost 4 bases, J lost 0 bases, and 18 bases lay in between. Germline CDR1 and CDR2: LGHNA and YNFKEQ. The CDR3 spells CASSRAQQGSMNTEAFF. CDR3 sequence (DNA): TGTGCCAGCAGCCGAGCACAACAGGGAAGCATGAACACTGAAGCTTTCTTT.

V gene TRBV5-1 combines with J gene TRBJ2-1; TRBD1 aligns across 7 bases. The J segment lost 1 base and the V segment lost 4 bases, leaving 5 bases of the junction unmatched. Germline CDR1 SGHRS, CDR2 YFSETQ. CDR3 length: 15 residues. CDR3 coding DNA: TGCGCCAGCAGCCCCGGACAGGATTCCTACAATGAGCAGTTCTTC. Translating gives CASSPGQDSYNEQFF.

The gene calls are TRBV6-5 and TRBJ1-1; D gene uncertain. V dropped 6 bases and J dropped 0 bases, with 11 bases sitting between them. The CDR3 length is 14 residues. The germline V gene has CDR1 MNHEY and CDR2 SVGAGI. The CDR3 spells CASRKRSMNTEAFF. The CDR3, as DNA: TGTGCCAGCAGAAAACGGAGTATGAACACTGAAGCTTTCTTT.

This clone was recorded a few times. The rearrangement joins TRBV10-1 to TRBJ2-7, with D unresolved. With 9 bases removed from V and 4 bases from J, the gap between germline ends came to 10 bases. There are 11 residues in the CDR3. The V gene's germline CDR1 is WNHNN and CDR2 SYGVQD (reference sequence). In DNA form, the CDR3 reads TGCGCCAGTTCGCAAGGTTACGAGCAGTACTTC. Its protein product is CASSQGYEQYF.

The rearrangement joins TRBV19 to TRBJ2-1; D may match TRBD1 or TRBD2 (6 bases each). Deletions cut 4 bases from V and 12 bases from J, with 16 bases between. The CDR3 consists of 13 residues. The germline CDR1 and CDR2 sequences are LNHDA and SQIVND (reference sequence). The CDR3 sequence: CASSKVGGSRQFF. The CDR3 bases are TGTGCCAGTAGTAAGGTGGGGGGCTCGAGGCAGTTCTTC.

The V gene is TRBV9, the J gene TRBJ2-1; TRBD2 matches 9 bases. Per the germline V gene, CDR1 is SGDLS and CDR2 is YYNGEE. The CDR3 spans 15 residues. The V gene end was trimmed by 5 bases and the J gene end by 5 bases; junction bases not matched to a gene: 8. DNA of the CDR3: TGTGCCAGCAGGGGTAGCGGGAGCCTCCACAATGAGCAGTTCTTC. The encoded protein is CASRGSGSLHNEQFF.

This sequence joins TRBV7-9 and TRBJ2-7; D is unresolved. Between the trimmed V and J ends, which lost 5 bases and 5 bases, there was a span of 13 bases. The CDR3 is made up of 13 amino acids. Per germline, CDR1 SEHNR and CDR2 FQNEAQ (reference sequence). The DNA for the CDR3 is TGTGCCAGCAGCCAAGGATCTGGGCACGAGCAGTACTTC. Protein product: CASSQGSGHEQYF.

V gene TRBV3-1 (or the pseudogene TRBV3-2) combines with J gene TRBJ2-1; D unclear. Germline V gives CDR1 LGHDT, CDR2 YNNKEL (reference sequence). With 0 bases removed from V and 5 bases from J, the gap between germline ends came to 5 bases. The CDR3 has 13 amino acids. CDR3 loop: CASSQDSDNEQFF. The DNA of the CDR3 is TGTGCCAGCAGCCAAGATTCCGACAATGAGCAGTTCTTC.

This chain uses TRBV7-2 with TRBJ2-3; TRBD2 matches at 9 bases. The germline V gene has CDR1 SGHTA and CDR2 FQGNSA. The CDR3 has 18 residues. Trimming took 0 bases from V and 6 from J; bases not matched to a gene: 13. CDR3 sequence: CASSLAPPGSGRPDTQYF. The CDR3 coding sequence is TGTGCCAGCAGCTTAGCCCCTCCGGGTAGCGGGAGACCCGATACGCAGTATTTT.

The rearrangement uses TRBV27 and TRBJ1-1, with 7 bases identical to TRBD1. Germline trimming cut 6 bases from V and 3 bases from J; bases unmatched to any gene: 4. From germline, CDR1 is MNHEY and CDR2 SMNVEV (reference sequence). This CDR3 is built from 13 residues. CDR3 nucleotide sequence: TGTGCCAGCAGAGGGGGCTGGGACACTGAAGCTTTCTTT. This encodes CASRGGWDTEAFF.

The chain combines TRBV7-2 with TRBJ1-5, with D hard to call. CDR1 is SGHTA, CDR2 FQGNSA, per germline. The CDR3 runs 14 residues. Trimming shortened V by 5 bases and J by 2 bases, and 10 bases separated the two germline ends. The CDR3 DNA reads TGTGCCAGCAGCATAGGGTATCGCAATCAGCCCCAGCATTTT. This sequence encodes CASSIGYRNQPQHF.